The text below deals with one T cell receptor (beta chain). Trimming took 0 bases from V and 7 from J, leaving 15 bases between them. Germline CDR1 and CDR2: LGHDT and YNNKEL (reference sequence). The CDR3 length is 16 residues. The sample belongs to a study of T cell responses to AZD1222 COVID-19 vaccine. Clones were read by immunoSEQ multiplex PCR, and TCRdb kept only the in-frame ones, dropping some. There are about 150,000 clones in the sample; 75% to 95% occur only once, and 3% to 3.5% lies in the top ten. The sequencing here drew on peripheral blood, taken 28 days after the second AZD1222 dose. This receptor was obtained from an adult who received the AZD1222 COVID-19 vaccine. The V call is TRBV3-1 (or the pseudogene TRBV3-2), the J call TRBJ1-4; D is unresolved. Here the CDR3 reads CASSQEGRVRFEKLFF. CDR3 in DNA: TGTGCCAGCAGCCAAGAAGGGAGAGTTAGATTTGAAAAACTGTTTTTT.